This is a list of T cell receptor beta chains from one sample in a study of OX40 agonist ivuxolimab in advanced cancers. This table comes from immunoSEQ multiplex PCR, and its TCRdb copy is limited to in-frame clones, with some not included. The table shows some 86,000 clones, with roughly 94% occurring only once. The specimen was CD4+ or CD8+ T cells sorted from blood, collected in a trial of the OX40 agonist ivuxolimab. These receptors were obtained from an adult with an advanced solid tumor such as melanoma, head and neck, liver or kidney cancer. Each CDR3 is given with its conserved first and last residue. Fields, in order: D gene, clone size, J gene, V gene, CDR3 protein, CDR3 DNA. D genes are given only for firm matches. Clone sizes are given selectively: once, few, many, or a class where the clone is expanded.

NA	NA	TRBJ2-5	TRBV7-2	CASSLARGGGEETQYF	TGTGCCAGCAGCTTAGCCCGGGGAGGGGGAGAAGAGACCCAGTACTTC
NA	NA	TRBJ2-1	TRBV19	CASSIVSNNEQFF	TGTGCCAGTAGTATAGTCAGTAACAATGAGCAGTTCTTC
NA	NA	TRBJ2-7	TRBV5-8	CASSWGSGEQYF	TGTGCCAGCAGCTGGGGGTCGGGCGAGCAGTACTTC
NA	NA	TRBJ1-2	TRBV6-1	CASSAAANYGYTF	TGTGCCAGCAGTGCAGCGGCAAACTATGGCTACACCTTC
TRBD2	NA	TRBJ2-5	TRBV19	CASSNRTSGGAGETQYF	TGTGCCAGTAGTAATCGGACTAGCGGGGGGGCTGGAGAGACCCAGTACTTC
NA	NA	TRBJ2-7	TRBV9	CASSVGGDYEQYF	TGTGCCAGCAGCGTAGGGGGGGACTACGAGCAGTACTTC
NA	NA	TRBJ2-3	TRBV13	CASSLVTGTDTQYF	TGTGCCAGCAGCTTAGTTACAGGCACAGATACGCAGTATTTT
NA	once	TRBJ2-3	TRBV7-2	CASSPRPQDWTDTQYF	TGTGCCAGCAGCCCCCGTCCCCAGGATTGGACAGATACGCAGTATTTT
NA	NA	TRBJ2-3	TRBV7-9	CASSSQDVSYF	TGTGCCAGCAGCTCTCAGGACGTTTCGTATTTT
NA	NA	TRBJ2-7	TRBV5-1	CASSLPPANYEQYF	TGCGCCAGCAGCTTGCCCCCGGCAAACTACGAGCAGTACTTC
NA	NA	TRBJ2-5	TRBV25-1	CATRGAGGETQYF	TGTGCCACCCGGGGGGCTGGAGGAGAGACCCAGTACTTC
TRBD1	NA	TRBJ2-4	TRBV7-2	CASSSPGQENIQYF	TGTGCCAGCAGCTCTCCTGGACAGGAAAACATTCAGTACTTC
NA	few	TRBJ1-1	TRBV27	CASSYGADTEAFF	TGTGCCAGCAGTTACGGGGCGGACACTGAAGCTTTCTTT
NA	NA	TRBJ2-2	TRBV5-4	CASSPGQGETGELFF	TGTGCCAGCAGTCCCGGGCAGGGAGAGACCGGGGAGCTGTTTTTT
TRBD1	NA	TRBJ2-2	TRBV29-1	CSVAGQGRVGELFF	TGCAGCGTTGCTGGACAGGGTCGAGTCGGGGAGCTGTTTTTT
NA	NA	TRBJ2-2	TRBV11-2	CASMEANTGELFF	TGTGCCAGCATGGAGGCCAACACCGGGGAGCTGTTTTTT